The text below deals with one TCR beta chain. PCR used 60 Vbeta primers and 13 Jbeta primers. Profiled with immunoSEQ multiplex PCR; TCRdb holds only in-frame clones, not every one. The data contain roughly 140,000 clones, about four fifths of them singletons. V lost 4 bases to trimming and J lost 3 bases; unmatched junction nucleotides: 13. The V gene's germline CDR1 is SGHDN and CDR2 FVKESK. CDR3 length: 17 residues. This entry is derived from a study of cytomegalovirus exposure and HLA in healthy donors. Turning to the study itself: Researchers previously reported finding 100 million or so unique TCR beta sequences from about 200 million T cells.

The sample consisted of PBMCs. V gene TRBV14 combines with J gene TRBJ2-5; 8 bases are a match to TRBD2. The source of this sequence is a woman between 40 and 50 years old in good health and CMV-seropositive. The CDR3, as DNA: TGTGCCAGCAGCCGGGGTTGGGAGCGGGAGTACGAAGAGACCCAGTACTTC. Protein sequence: CASSRGWEREYEETQYF.